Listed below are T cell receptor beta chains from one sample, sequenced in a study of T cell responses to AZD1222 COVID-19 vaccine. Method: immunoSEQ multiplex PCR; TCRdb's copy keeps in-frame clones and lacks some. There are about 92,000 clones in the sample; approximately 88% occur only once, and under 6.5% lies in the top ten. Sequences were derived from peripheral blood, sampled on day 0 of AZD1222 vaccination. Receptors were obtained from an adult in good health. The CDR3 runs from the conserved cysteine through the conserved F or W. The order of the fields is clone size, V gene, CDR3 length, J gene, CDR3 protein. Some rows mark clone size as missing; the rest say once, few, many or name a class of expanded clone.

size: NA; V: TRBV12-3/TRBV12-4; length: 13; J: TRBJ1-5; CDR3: CASSPSLNQPQHF
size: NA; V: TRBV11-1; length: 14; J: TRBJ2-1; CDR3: CASSLRVSYNEQFF
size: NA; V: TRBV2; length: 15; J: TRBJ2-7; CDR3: CASSEGTGNFHEQYF
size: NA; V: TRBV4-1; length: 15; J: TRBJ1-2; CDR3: CASSQADRTRRGYTF
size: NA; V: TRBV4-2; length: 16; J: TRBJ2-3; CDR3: CASSQGIQGATDTQYF
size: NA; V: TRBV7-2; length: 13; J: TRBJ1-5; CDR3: CASSIRGQQPQHF
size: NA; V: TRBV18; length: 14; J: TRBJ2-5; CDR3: CASSPGLVDETQYF
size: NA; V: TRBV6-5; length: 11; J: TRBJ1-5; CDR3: CASNDVRTQHF
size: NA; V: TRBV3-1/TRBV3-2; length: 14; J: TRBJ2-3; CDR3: CASGGGGPSDTQYF
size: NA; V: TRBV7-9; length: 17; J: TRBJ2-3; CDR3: CASSSGGAFTSTDTQYF
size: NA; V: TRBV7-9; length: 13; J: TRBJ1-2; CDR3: CASSLSGPYGYTF
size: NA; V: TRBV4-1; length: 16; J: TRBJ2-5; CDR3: CASSQESGTGRETQYF
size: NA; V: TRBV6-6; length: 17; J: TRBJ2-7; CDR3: CASRRNPGDISLYEQYF
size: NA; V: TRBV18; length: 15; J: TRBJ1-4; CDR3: CASSPAPPPLEKLFF
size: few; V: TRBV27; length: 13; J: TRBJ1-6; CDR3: CASSRDRNSPLHF
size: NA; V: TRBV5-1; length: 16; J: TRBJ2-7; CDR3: CASSYSPGTGVNEQYF
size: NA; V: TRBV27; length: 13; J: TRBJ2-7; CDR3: CASSLSFMREQYF
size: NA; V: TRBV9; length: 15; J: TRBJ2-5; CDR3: CASSTRTGFGETQYF